The rows below give T cell receptor beta chains drawn from one sample of a study of shared clonotypes between healthy human individuals. Sequencing was performed with immunoSEQ multiplex PCR; in TCRdb, only in-frame clones are kept and a portion is missing. The top ten clones hold approximately 1.5% of a sample with about a million clones, under 80% of them seen once. Source material: memory CD4+ T cells sorted from blood. Receptors originate from a man aged 18 to 30 in good health. The CDR3 runs from the conserved cysteine through the conserved F or W. A D gene is named only where the DNA matches it firmly. Clone size appears in some rows only: once, few, many, or a class for an expanded clone.

d_call j_call clone_size v_call cdr3_nt cdr3_aa
NA TRBJ2-5 NA TRBV6-1 TGTGCCAGCAGTGAATCCTTGGGCAAGGGGGAGACCCAGTACTTC CASSESLGKGETQYF
NA TRBJ2-2 NA TRBV5-1 TGCGCCAGCACCCCGGGGGGCAACACCGGGGAGCTGTTTTTT CASTPGGNTGELFF
NA TRBJ1-1 NA TRBV11-2 TGTGCCAGGAGAGACACCTACACTGCTGAAGCTTTCTTT CARRDTYTAEAFF
NA TRBJ2-7 NA TRBV5-4 TGTGCCAGCAGCCGACTGGAGGCATCCCACGAGCAGTACTTC CASSRLEASHEQYF
NA TRBJ2-7 NA TRBV6-5 TGTGCCAGCAGTTATAAAACACCGGGCACCTACGAGCAGTACTTC CASSYKTPGTYEQYF
NA TRBJ1-1 NA TRBV5-1 TGCGCCAGCAGCTGGAGGCCCGCAGGGGAGAACACTGAAGCTTTCTTT CASSWRPAGENTEAFF
NA TRBJ1-1 few TRBV5-6 TGTGCCAGCAGCTTGGGCCTCCCGACGGGAGCTTTCTTT CASSLGLPTGAFF
NA TRBJ1-2 once TRBV19 TGTGCCAGTAGACAGAGACAGAACTATGGCTACACCTTC CASRQRQNYGYTF
NA TRBJ2-2 NA TRBV11-2 TGTGCCAGCAGTCAAATAACCGGGGAGCTGTTTTTT CASSQITGELFF
NA TRBJ1-1 once TRBV5-4 TGTGCCAGCAGCCTCCCAAGGCGGAACACTGAAGCTTTCTTT CASSLPRRNTEAFF
NA TRBJ1-3 few TRBV5-1 TGCGCCAGCAGCCCAACTGGTTCAGGGGAGGCTGGAAACACCATATATTTT CASSPTGSGEAGNTIYF
NA TRBJ2-4 NA TRBV6-1 TGTGCCAGCAGTGAAGGCAGCAACCTAGCCAAAAACATTCAGTACTTC CASSEGSNLAKNIQYF
TRBD1 TRBJ2-7 NA TRBV9 TGTGCCAGCAGCGTAGGTAGGGGACAGACCTACGAGCAGTACTTC CASSVGRGQTYEQYF
TRBD1 TRBJ1-1 NA TRBV4-2 TGTGCCAGCAGCCAGCCGGGACAGATGAACACTGAAGCTTTCTTT CASSQPGQMNTEAFF
NA TRBJ2-7 NA TRBV15 TGTGCCACCAGCAGGGGACCGTTAGGGGGGAACGAGCAGTACTTC CATSRGPLGGNEQYF
NA TRBJ1-3 NA TRBV6-1 TGTGCCAGCAGTGAATACCACAGCCTCTCTGGAAACACCATATATTTT CASSEYHSLSGNTIYF
TRBD1 TRBJ1-4 NA TRBV10-3 TGTGCCATCATGGGAGCAGGGGGCGAAAAACTGTTTTTT CAIMGAGGEKLFF
NA TRBJ2-2 NA TRBV9 TGTGCCAGCAGCTCTCTCTTCGGGGAGCTGTTTTTT CASSSLFGELFF
NA TRBJ2-3 NA TRBV27 TGTGCCAGCAGTTTGGCCGGGGCAGGGGGGAGGATAGATACGCAGTATTTT CASSLAGAGGRIDTQYF
NA TRBJ2-2 NA TRBV19 TGTGCCAGTAGGGAGGGGGGCCACACGAACACCGAGGAGCTGTTTTTT CASREGGHTNTEELFF
TRBD1 TRBJ2-5 NA TRBV2 TGTGCCAGCAGCCGACAGGGGGCGCGGGAGACCCAGTACTTC CASSRQGARETQYF
TRBD1 TRBJ1-1 NA TRBV28 TGTGCCAGCAGTTTCGGGGACAGGAAGAACACTGAAGCTTTCTTT CASSFGDRKNTEAFF
NA TRBJ2-7 few TRBV5-1 TGCGCCAGCAGCTTTTCCTGGGGTGCAACCTACGAGCAGTACTTC CASSFSWGATYEQYF
NA TRBJ1-3 NA TRBV5-5 TGTGCCAGCAGCTTTGGGGCACCGAGCTCTGGAAACACCATATATTTT CASSFGAPSSGNTIYF
NA TRBJ2-2 NA TRBV28 TGTGCCAGCAGTTTCCCCGGGAGTTCGAACACCGGGGAGCTGTTTTTT CASSFPGSSNTGELFF
NA TRBJ2-5 NA TRBV11-2 TGTGCCAGCAGCCCTCCGGGTCTGCTGGAGACCCAGTACTTC CASSPPGLLETQYF
TRBD2 TRBJ2-1 NA TRBV27 TGTGCCAGCAGCTCGGGACTAGCGGGTTCCTACAATGAGCAGTTCTTC CASSSGLAGSYNEQFF
NA TRBJ2-7 NA TRBV30 TGTGCCTGGAGTGAAGCAGTTGGTATAAGGGTGCAGTACTTC CAWSEAVGIRVQYF
NA TRBJ1-3 NA TRBV7-9 TGTGCCAGCAGCCGGGGATCTGGAAACACCATATATTTT CASSRGSGNTIYF
NA TRBJ1-2 NA TRBV10-1 TGCGCCAGCAGTGAGGGCCTTAACTATGGCTACACCTTC CASSEGLNYGYTF
NA TRBJ1-1 NA TRBV6-1 TGTGCCAGCAGCTCCAGGTTCACTGAAGCTTTCTTT CASSSRFTEAFF